This T cell receptor (beta chain) is drawn from a study of blood T cells in healthy people across ages. At the level of the study: Every two T cells gave about one barcoded beta molecule via template switching. Study-wide results and limits: Diversity was higher, and naive CD4+ cells more numerous, in long-lived donors than in aged donors. While age rose, TCR beta diversity per million T cells dropped in a roughly linear way. Unsorted PBMCs ruled out conclusive naive versus antigen-experienced comparison.

About this clonotype: The antigen remains undetermined.

This CDR3 comprises 14 residues. The V gene's germline CDR1 is MNHEY and CDR2 SVGAGI. Trimming took 2 bases from V and 3 from J, leaving 8 bases between them. Alongside a J-beta primer mix, a sample-barcoded 5' primer served in a second PCR lasting 7 to 11 cycles. A single record per CDR3 protein comes from TCRdb applying MiXCR to the 5' RACE reads. This table holds about 1.8 million distinct CDR3 sequences, around half found once. This clonotype originated in a woman between 35 and 50 years old in good health. Sequenced sample: blood. The chain couples TRBV6-5 to TRBJ2-1; D not resolved. CDR3 bases: TGTGCCAGCAGTTACCGGCTCGACTACAATGAGCAGTTCTTC. This codes for CASSYRLDYNEQFF.